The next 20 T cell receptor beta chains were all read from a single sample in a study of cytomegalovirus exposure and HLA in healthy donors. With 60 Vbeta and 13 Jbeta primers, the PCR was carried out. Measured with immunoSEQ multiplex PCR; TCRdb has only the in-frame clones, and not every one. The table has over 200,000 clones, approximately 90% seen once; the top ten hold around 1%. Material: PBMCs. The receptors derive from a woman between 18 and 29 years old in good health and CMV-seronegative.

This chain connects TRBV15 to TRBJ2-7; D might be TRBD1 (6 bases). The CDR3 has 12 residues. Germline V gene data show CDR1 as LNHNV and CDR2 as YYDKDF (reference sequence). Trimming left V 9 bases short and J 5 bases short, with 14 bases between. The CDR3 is CATGVNRDEQYF. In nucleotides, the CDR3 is TGTGCCACTGGGGTTAACAGGGACGAGCAGTACTTC.

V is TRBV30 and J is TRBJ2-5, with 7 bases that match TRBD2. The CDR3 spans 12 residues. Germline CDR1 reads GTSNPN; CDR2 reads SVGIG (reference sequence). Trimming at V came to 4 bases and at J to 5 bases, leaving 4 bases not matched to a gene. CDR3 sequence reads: CAWTPGGETQYF. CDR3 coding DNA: TGTGCCTGGACCCCCGGGGGGGAGACCCAGTACTTC.

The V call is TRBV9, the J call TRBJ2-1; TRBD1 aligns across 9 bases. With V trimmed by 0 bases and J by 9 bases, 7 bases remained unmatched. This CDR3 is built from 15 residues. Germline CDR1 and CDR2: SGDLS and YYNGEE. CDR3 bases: TGTGCCAGCAGCGTAGGAGGGGGACAGGGCTCTGAGCAGTTCTTC. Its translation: CASSVGGGQGSEQFF.

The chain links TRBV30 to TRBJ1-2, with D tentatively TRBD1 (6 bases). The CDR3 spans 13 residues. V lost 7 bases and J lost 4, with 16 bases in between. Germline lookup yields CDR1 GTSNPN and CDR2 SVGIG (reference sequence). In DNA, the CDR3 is TGTGCCTCCAAGACAGTCAGGGGCTATGGCTACACCTTC. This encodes CASKTVRGYGYTF.

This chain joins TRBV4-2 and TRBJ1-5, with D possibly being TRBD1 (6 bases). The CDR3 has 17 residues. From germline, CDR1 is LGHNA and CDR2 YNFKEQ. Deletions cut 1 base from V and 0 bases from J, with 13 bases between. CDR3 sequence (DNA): TGTGCCAGCAGCCAAGGGGGGGGCGGCTATAGCAATCAGCCCCAGCATTTT. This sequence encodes CASSQGGGGYSNQPQHF.

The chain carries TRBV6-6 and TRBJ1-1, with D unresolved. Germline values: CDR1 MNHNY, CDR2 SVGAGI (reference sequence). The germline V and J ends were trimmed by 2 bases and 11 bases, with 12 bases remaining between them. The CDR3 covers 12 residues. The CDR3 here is CASSYPGKEAFF. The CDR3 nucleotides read TGTGCCAGCAGTTACCCCGGAAAGGAGGCTTTCTTT.

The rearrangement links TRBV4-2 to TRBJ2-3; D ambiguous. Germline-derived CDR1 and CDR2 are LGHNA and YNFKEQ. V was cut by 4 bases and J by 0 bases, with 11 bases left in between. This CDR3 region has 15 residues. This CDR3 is CASSRRRSSTDTQYF. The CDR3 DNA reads TGTGCCAGCAGCCGGCGCAGGTCGAGCACAGATACGCAGTATTTT.

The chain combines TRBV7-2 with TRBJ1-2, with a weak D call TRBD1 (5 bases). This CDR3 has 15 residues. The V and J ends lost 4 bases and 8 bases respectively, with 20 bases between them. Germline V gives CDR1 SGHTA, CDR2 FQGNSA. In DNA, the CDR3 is TGTGCCAGCAGCTCGGCCACGGAGGGGAGGACGGGCTACACCTTC. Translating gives CASSSATEGRTGYTF.

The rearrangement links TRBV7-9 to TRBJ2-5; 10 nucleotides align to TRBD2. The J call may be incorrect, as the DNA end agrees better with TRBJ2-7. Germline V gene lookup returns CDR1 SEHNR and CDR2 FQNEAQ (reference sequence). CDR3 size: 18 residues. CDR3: CASSHPSVSSGGSYEQYF. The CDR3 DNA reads TGTGCCAGCAGCCATCCCTCGGTCTCTAGCGGGGGCTCCTACGAGCAGTACTTC.

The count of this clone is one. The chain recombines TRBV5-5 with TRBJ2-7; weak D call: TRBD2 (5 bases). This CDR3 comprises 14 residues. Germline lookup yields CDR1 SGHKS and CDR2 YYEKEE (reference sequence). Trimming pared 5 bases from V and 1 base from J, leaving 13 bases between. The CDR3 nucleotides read TGTGCCAGCAGTCTCCTCCGGACTTCCTACGAGCAGTACTTC. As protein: CASSLLRTSYEQYF.

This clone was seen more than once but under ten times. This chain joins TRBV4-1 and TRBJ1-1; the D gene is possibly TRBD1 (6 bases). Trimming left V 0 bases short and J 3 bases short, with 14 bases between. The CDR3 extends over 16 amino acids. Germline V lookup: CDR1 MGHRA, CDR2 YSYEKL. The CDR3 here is CASSQDGWGPYTEAFF. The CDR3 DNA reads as TGCGCCAGCAGCCAAGACGGTTGGGGGCCTTACACTGAAGCTTTCTTT.

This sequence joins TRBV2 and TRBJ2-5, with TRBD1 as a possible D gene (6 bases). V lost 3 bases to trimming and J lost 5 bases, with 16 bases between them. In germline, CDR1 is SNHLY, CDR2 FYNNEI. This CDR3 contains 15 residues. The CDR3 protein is CASSDQGLTPETQYF. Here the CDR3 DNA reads TGTGCCAGCAGTGATCAGGGGTTAACCCCGGAGACCCAGTACTTC.

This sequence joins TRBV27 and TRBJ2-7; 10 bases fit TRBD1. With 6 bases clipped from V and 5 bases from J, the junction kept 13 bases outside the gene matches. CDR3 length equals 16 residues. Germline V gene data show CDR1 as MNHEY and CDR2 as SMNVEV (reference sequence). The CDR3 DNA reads TGTGCCAGCAGCAGAAGGACAGGGGGACTAGTCGACGAGCAGTACTTC. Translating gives CASSRRTGGLVDEQYF.

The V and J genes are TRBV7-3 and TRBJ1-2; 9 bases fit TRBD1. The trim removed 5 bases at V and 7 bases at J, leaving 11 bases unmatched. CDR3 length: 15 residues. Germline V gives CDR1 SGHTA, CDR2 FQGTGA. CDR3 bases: TGTGCCAGCAGCCCCCAACAGGGGGCGGGCGGTGGCTACACCTTC. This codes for CASSPQQGAGGGYTF.

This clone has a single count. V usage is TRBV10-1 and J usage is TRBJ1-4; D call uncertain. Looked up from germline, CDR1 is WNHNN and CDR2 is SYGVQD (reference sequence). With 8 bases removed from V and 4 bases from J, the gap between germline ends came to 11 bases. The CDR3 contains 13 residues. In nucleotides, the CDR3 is TGCGCCAGCGCCGGGCGGGATAATGAAAAACTGTTTTTT. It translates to CASAGRDNEKLFF.

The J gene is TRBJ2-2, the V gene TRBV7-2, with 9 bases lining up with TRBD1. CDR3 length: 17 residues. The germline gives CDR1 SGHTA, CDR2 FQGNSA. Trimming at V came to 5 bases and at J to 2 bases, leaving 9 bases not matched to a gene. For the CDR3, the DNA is TGTGCCAGCAGCCGACTCGGACAGGGGACTAACACCGGGGAGCTGTTTTTT. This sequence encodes CASSRLGQGTNTGELFF.

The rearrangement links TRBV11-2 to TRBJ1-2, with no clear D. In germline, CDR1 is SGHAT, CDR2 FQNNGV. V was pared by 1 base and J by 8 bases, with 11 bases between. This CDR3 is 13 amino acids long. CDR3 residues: CASSLVGGEGYTF. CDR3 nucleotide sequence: TGTGCCAGCAGCTTAGTTGGCGGCGAGGGCTACACCTTC.

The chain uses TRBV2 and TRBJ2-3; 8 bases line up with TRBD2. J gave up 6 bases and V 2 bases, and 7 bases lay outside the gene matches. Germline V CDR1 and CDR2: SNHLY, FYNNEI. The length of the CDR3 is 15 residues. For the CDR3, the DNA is TGTGCCAGCAGTGAACGTAAGCGGGGGATGGATACGCAGTATTTT. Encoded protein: CASSERKRGMDTQYF.

The CDR3 loop is CASSVYLGSSNQPQHF. CDR3 DNA: TGTGCCAGCAGTGTTTATCTAGGTTCTAGCAATCAGCCCCAGCATTTT. The V gene is TRBV6-1, the J gene TRBJ1-5; D is ambiguous. This CDR3 region has 16 residues. Deletions cut 4 bases from V and 0 bases from J, with 13 bases between. Looked up from germline, CDR1 is MNHNS and CDR2 is SASEGT.

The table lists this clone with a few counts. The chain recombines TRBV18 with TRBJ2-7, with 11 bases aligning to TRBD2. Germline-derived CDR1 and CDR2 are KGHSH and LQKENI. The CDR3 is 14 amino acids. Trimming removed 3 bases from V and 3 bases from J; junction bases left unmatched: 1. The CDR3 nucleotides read TGTGCCAGCTCACCTACTAGCGGGAGCTACGAGCAGTACTTC. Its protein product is CASSPTSGSYEQYF.